This T cell receptor beta chain was sequenced in a study of circulating tumor DNA in untreated peripheral T-cell lymphoma. Study results and caveats: Tumor-specific clonotypes: identified in 70% to 80% of patients, roughly 90% of baseline tissues.

On this clone itself: Its antigen is unidentified.

The data were produced by immunoSEQ multiplex PCR, yet TCRdb's version contains in-frame clones alone and is incomplete. The sample holds hundreds of clones, around 84% seen once. Germline CDR1 reads MNHGY; CDR2 reads SAAAGT. CDR3 size: 14 residues. V shed 7 bases and J 8 bases; nucleotides not matched to a gene: 5. Before treatment, baseline tumor tissue was collected for sequencing. The sequence derives from a human donor with peripheral T-cell lymphoma. Sequencing used tumor tissue. The J gene is TRBJ1-6, the V gene TRBV6-8; 10 nucleotides align to TRBD1. The CDR3 sequence is CASTRDRGHSPLHF. In DNA, the CDR3 is TGTGCCAGCACTCGGGACAGGGGTCATTCACCCCTCCACTTT.